Shown below are 13 T cell receptor beta chains from a single sample sequenced in a study of PD-1 blockade in mismatch repair-deficient tumors. The table came from immunoSEQ multiplex PCR; TCRdb's copy has only in-frame clones and leaves some out. The data contain approximately 15,000 clones, 65% to 90% of them seen just once; the ten biggest clones take up more than 1.5%. The sequenced sample was PBMCs, obtained about 15 weeks after starting pembrolizumab. Source of these receptors: an adult with mismatch repair-deficient cancer.

The rearrangement links TRBV5-1 to TRBJ2-5; possibly TRBD2 for D (6 bases). Trimming removed 5 bases from V and 0 bases from J, with 17 bases in between. Germline V CDR1 and CDR2: SGHRS, YFSETQ. The length of the CDR3 is 16 residues. In DNA, the CDR3 is TGCGCCAGCAGTCCATATCCGGGAGCGGACCAAGAGACCCAGTACTTC. Its protein is CASSPYPGADQETQYF.

The sample holds one count of this clone. J is TRBJ2-5 and V is TRBV29-1, with unresolved D. Germline CDR1 SQVTM, CDR2 ANQGSEA. V lost 5 bases and J 7 bases, leaving 8 bases between the germline ends. This CDR3 contains 10 residues. The CDR3 coding sequence is TGCAGCGTTCTTATTTCGACCCAGTACTTC. Translating it yields CSVLISTQYF.

The chain recombines TRBV5-1 with TRBJ2-5; 12 nucleotides agree with TRBD2. The length of the CDR3 is 15 residues. The germline CDR1 and CDR2 sequences are SGHRS and YFSETQ. Germline trimming cut 0 bases from V and 5 bases from J; bases unmatched to any gene: 2. This CDR3 reads CASSLALAGGETQYF. The DNA of the CDR3 is TGCGCCAGCAGCTTGGCACTAGCGGGAGGTGAGACCCAGTACTTC.

This clone occurred once. The chain recombines TRBV19 with TRBJ2-7; TRBD2 aligns across 13 bases. Germline V gene data show CDR1 as LNHDA and CDR2 as SQIVND (reference sequence). Germline trimming cut 5 bases from V and 5 bases from J; bases unmatched to any gene: 6. This CDR3 spans 15 amino acids. CDR3 sequence reads: CASSVTSGRVDEQYF. CDR3 bases: TGTGCCAGTAGTGTAACTAGCGGGAGGGTCGACGAGCAGTACTTC. The full variable domain, completed using reference TRBV19 and TRBJ2-7, is DGGITQSPKYLFRKEGQNVTLSCEQNLNHDAMYWYRQDPGQGLRLIYYSQIVNDFQKGDIAEGYSVSREKKESFPLTVTSAQKNPTAFYLCASSVTSGRVDEQYFGPGTRLTVT.

J is TRBJ2-1 and V is TRBV7-7; possible D gene TRBD1, 5 bases. The CDR3 runs to 13 residues. Germline V lookup: CDR1 SSHAT, CDR2 FNYEAQ (reference sequence). Trimming took off 3 bases at V and 6 bases at J, with 9 bases between the two ends. The CDR3 DNA reads TGTGCCAGCAGCTTCCGGCAGGGCAATGAGCAGTTCTTC. Protein sequence: CASSFRQGNEQFF.

The CDR3 coding sequence is TGTGCCAGCTCACCACTCGCAGACTCTGGGGCCAACGTCCTGACTTTC. Translating it yields CASSPLADSGANVLTF. The rearrangement joins TRBV18 to TRBJ2-6; no clear D gene. The CDR3 has 16 amino acids. Germline V gene sequence: CDR1 KGHSH, CDR2 LQKENI. V was cut by 1 base and J by 0 bases, with 7 bases left in between.

The chain is built from TRBV28 and TRBJ1-2; D call uncertain. V was shortened by 5 bases and J by 7 bases, with 17 bases between the two germline ends. Germline values: CDR1 MDHEN, CDR2 SYDVKM. The CDR3 is made up of 14 amino acids. CDR3 in DNA: TGTGCCAGCAGTGGAGGTGGGCGGCAGACTGGCTACACCTTC. This codes for CASSGGGRQTGYTF.

The chain employs TRBV2 and TRBJ2-5; 8 positions match TRBD2. The CDR3 is 13 amino acids. J gave up 5 bases and V 6 bases, and 5 bases lay outside the gene matches. Germline CDR1 reads SNHLY; CDR2 reads FYNNEI. The DNA for the CDR3 is TGTGCCAGCAGCGTAGCGGGGTTCGAGACCCAGTACTTC. Translating gives CASSVAGFETQYF.

The chain carries TRBV7-8 and TRBJ2-3, with a tentative D call TRBD1 (6 bases). V shed 4 bases and J shed 2 bases, with 28 bases lying between them. This CDR3 comprises 20 residues. From germline, CDR1 is SGHVS and CDR2 FQNEAQ. This CDR3 is CASSSFPLGALVAPTDTQYF. The CDR3 DNA is TGTGCCAGCAGCTCGTTTCCACTGGGGGCACTGGTAGCCCCCACAGATACGCAGTATTTT.

The chain has TRBV6-5 and TRBJ2-3; 9 nucleotides align to TRBD2. The CDR3 covers 14 residues. The germline V gene encodes CDR1 MNHEY and CDR2 SVGAGI. Trimming removed 6 bases from V and 6 bases from J; junction bases left unmatched: 7. The CDR3 is CASRRGGRVDTQYF. The CDR3 nucleotides are TGTGCCAGCAGAAGGGGCGGGAGGGTCGATACGCAGTATTTT.

This rearrangement joins TRBV6-5 to TRBJ2-2; TRBD1 is a possible D gene (5 bases). The V and J ends lost 8 bases and 1 base respectively, with 5 bases between them. Germline CDR1 and CDR2: MNHEY and SVGAGI. This CDR3 is built from 12 residues. The CDR3 here is CASQGNTGELFF. CDR3 bases: TGTGCCAGCCAGGGGAACACCGGGGAGCTGTTTTTT.

The chain combines TRBV28 with TRBJ2-5; 13 bases agree with TRBD2. CDR3 length equals 15 residues. Germline V lookup: CDR1 MDHEN, CDR2 SYDVKM. V trimming: 4 bases; J trimming: 5 bases; junction bases outside the gene matches: 4. CDR3 DNA sequence: TGTGCCAGCAGTTCTCGGACTAGCGGGAGCGAGACCCAGTACTTC. Protein: CASSSRTSGSETQYF.

The genes are TRBV30 and TRBJ1-4; TRBD1 is a possible D gene (5 bases). V lost 5 bases to trimming and J lost 8 bases, with 9 bases between them. Germline V gives CDR1 GTSNPN, CDR2 SVGIG (reference sequence). There are 11 residues in the CDR3. The chain's CDR3 is CAWGSGEKLFF. CDR3 DNA sequence: TGTGCCTGGGGGTCAGGGGAAAAACTGTTTTTT.